The text below deals with one T cell receptor beta chain. Its antigen is as yet unknown. This specimen belongs to a study of T cells after yellow fever vaccination. General study findings and limits: Abundant clonotypes from the bulk population could have been carried over as contaminants into FACS-sorted repertoires. The study re-detected most primary-vaccination clones after the booster (about 95% CD4, around 89% CD8).

Researchers made TCR cDNA using 5'RACE template switching, and this step added a universal primer site and UMIs. TCRdb re-derived calls from the 5' RACE reads in MiXCR, one entry per CDR3 protein. The sample includes some 420,000 distinct CDR3 sequences, approximately 18% of them seen just once. This TCR was sampled from a man between 18 and 35 years old who received the YFV17D yellow fever vaccine. Sample: PBMCs, taken before the yellow fever booster vaccination.

CDR3 protein: CASSSSGGWETQYF. CDR3 sequence (DNA): TGTGCCAGCAGTTCCTCAGGGGGCTGGGAGACCCAGTACTTC. The rearrangement joins TRBV6-5 to TRBJ2-5; 8 nucleotides align to TRBD1. The CDR3 is made up of 14 amino acids. In germline, CDR1 is MNHEY, CDR2 SVGAGI. Trimming at V came to 4 bases and at J to 5 bases, leaving 6 bases not matched to a gene.